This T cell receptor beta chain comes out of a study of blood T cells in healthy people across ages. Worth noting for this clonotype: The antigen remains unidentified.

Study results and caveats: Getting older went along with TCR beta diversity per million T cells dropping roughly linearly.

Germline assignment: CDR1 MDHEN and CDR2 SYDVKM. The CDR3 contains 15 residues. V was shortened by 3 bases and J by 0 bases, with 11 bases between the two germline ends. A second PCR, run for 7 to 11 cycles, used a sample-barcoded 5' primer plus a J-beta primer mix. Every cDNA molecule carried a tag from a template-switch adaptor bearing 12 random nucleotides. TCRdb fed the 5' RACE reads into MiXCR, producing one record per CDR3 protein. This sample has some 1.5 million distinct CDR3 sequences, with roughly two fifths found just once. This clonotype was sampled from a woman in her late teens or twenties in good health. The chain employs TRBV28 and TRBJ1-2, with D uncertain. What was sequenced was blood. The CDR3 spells CASSFLGLSNYGYTF. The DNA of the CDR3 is TGTGCCAGCAGTTTTTTAGGGCTCTCTAACTATGGCTACACCTTC.